The clone carrying this T cell receptor (beta chain) occurred once. This entry comes from a study of shared clonotypes between healthy human individuals. CDR1 and CDR2 (germline): SGHVS, FQNEAQ. V lost 5 bases, J lost 4 bases, and 12 bases lay in between. The CDR3 covers 14 residues. Measured with immunoSEQ multiplex PCR; TCRdb has only the in-frame clones, and not every one. The sample has 400,000 to 600,000 clones, 75% to 80% seen once. Within Nashville, Tennessee resided all donors, each a Caucasian adult. Researchers drew on about 90 million PBMCs for genomic DNA from unsorted samples. This chain connects TRBV7-8 to TRBJ1-5, with a tentative D call TRBD1 (5 bases). Sequences were obtained from PBMCs. The TCR comes from a woman aged 35 to 49 in good health. Some clones in this sample may be carry-over from other donors' samples. The CDR3 loop reads CASSPSDRNQPQHF. In DNA, the CDR3 is TGTGCCAGCAGCCCCTCTGACAGAAATCAGCCCCAGCATTTT.